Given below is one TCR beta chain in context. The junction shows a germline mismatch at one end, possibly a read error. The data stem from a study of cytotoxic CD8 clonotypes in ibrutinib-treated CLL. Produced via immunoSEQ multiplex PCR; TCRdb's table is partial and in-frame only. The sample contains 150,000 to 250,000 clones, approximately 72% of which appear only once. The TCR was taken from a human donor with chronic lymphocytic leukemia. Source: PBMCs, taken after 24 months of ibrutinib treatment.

CDR3 loop: CASRTGTGNAEAFF. The CDR3 coding sequence is TGTGCCAGCAGGACCGGGACAGGGAACGCTGAAGCTTTCTTT. V gene TRBV6-5 combines with J gene TRBJ1-1, with 9 bases lining up with TRBD1. The germline V gene has CDR1 MNHEY and CDR2 SVGAGI. The CDR3 spans 14 residues.